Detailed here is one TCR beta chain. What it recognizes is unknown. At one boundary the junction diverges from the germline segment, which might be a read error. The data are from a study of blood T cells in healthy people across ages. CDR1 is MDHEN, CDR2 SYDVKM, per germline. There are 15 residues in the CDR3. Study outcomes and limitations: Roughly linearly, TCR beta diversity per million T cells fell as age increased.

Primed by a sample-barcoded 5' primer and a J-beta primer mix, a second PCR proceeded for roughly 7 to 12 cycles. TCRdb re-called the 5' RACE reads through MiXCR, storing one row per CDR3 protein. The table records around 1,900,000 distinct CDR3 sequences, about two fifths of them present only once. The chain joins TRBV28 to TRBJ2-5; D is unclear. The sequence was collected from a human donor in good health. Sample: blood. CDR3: CVSSLRGVSWETQYF. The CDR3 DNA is TGTGTCAGCAGTTTAAGAGGAGTAAGCTGGGAGACCCAGTACTTC.